One sample yielded the 16 T cell receptor beta chains listed below, sequenced in a study of long-term antiretroviral therapy in people with HIV. The run of the v3.0 immunoSEQ assay was at survey level. Data came from immunoSEQ multiplex PCR; TCRdb stores just in-frame clones and leaves some out. This table holds under 30,000 clones, around nine tenths found once. The input for sequencing was unsorted PBMCs, taken approximately 5 years before starting antiretroviral therapy. These receptors were taken from a man in his fifties or sixties with HIV.

The V call is TRBV4-2, the J call TRBJ1-2; no clear D gene. Germline CDR1 reads LGHNA; CDR2 reads YNFKEQ. Between the trimmed V and J ends, which lost 0 bases and 3 bases, there was a span of 8 bases. There are 14 residues in the CDR3. CDR3 in amino acids: CASSQDDTHYGYTF. CDR3 bases: TGTGCCAGCAGCCAAGATGACACCCACTATGGCTACACCTTC.

This clone has more than one count but fewer than ten. The V gene is TRBV28, the J gene TRBJ2-7, with 8 positions matching TRBD1. CDR3 size: 14 residues. Germline CDR1 reads MDHEN; CDR2 reads SYDVKM. The trim removed 7 bases at V and 2 bases at J, leaving 7 bases unmatched. CDR3 protein: CASIKQGGPYEQYF. CDR3 sequence (DNA): TGTGCCAGCATTAAACAGGGGGGACCCTACGAGCAGTACTTC.

V gene TRBV11-2 combines with J gene TRBJ1-4, with 8 bases aligning to TRBD1. This CDR3 has 15 amino acids. Trimming took 5 bases from V and 5 from J; bases not matched to a gene: 7. Per germline, CDR1 SGHAT and CDR2 FQNNGV. DNA of the CDR3: TGTGCCAGCAGCCCCTCCGGGACAGGAAATGAAAAACTGTTTTTT. Its translation is CASSPSGTGNEKLFF.

J is TRBJ1-1 and V is TRBV5-4; D is unclear. V was trimmed by 4 bases and J by 7 bases, leaving 14 bases between them. Per germline, CDR1 SGHNT and CDR2 YYREEE (reference sequence). There are 13 residues in the CDR3. The CDR3 DNA reads as TGTGCCAGCAGCGTCGGGCAGGAGATTGAAGCTTTCTTT. This sequence encodes CASSVGQEIEAFF.

CDR3 DNA sequence: TGCGCCAGCAGCTTGGAAGGCTTCGCTTTCTTT. Amino acid sequence: CASSLEGFAFF. The chain recombines TRBV5-1 with TRBJ1-1, with unresolved D. Germline V gene data show CDR1 as SGHRS and CDR2 as YFSETQ. Trimming shortened V by 0 bases and J by 11 bases, and 8 bases separated the two germline ends. The CDR3 totals 11 residues.

The V gene is TRBV19, the J gene TRBJ1-5; TRBD1 is a possible D gene (5 bases). Germline CDR1 reads LNHDA; CDR2 reads SQIVND (reference sequence). V gave up 3 bases and J gave up 3 bases, with 9 bases separating them. The CDR3 loop spans 14 amino acids. As DNA, the CDR3 is TGTGCCAGTAGTATCCCCAGGGACAATCAGCCCCAGCATTTT. Its protein is CASSIPRDNQPQHF.

This chain links TRBV20-1 with TRBJ2-7; 9 bases are a match to TRBD1. Per the germline V gene, CDR1 is DFQATT and CDR2 is SNEGSKA (reference sequence). J gave up 6 bases and V 8 bases, and 5 bases lay outside the gene matches. The CDR3 totals 11 residues. The chain's CDR3 is CSPGQGGEQYF. CDR3 nucleotide sequence: TGCAGTCCGGGACAGGGCGGCGAGCAGTACTTC.

The V and J genes are TRBV5-1 and TRBJ2-5; a weak D match, TRBD2 (6 bases). Germline V gene data show CDR1 as SGHRS and CDR2 as YFSETQ. The V end lost 0 bases, the J end lost 5 bases, and 11 bases lay between the germline ends. CDR3 size: 14 residues. The CDR3 region is CASSLASGVETQYF. CDR3 nucleotide sequence: TGCGCCAGCAGCTTGGCATCGGGGGTTGAGACCCAGTACTTC.

The V call is TRBV9, the J call TRBJ2-5; TRBD2 aligns across 7 bases. Germline V gene sequence: CDR1 SGDLS, CDR2 YYNGEE. V shed 0 bases and J 5 bases; nucleotides not matched to a gene: 10. CDR3 length: 16 amino acids. Here the CDR3 reads CASSVVATSWGETQYF. Here the CDR3 DNA reads TGTGCCAGCAGCGTAGTAGCGACTAGCTGGGGGGAGACCCAGTACTTC.

This chain uses TRBV5-1 with TRBJ2-7, with D tentatively TRBD1 (6 bases). Germline CDR1 reads SGHRS; CDR2 reads YFSETQ. V dropped 4 bases and J dropped 0 bases, with 20 bases sitting between them. The CDR3 contains 17 residues. The CDR3 sequence is CASSPEQGWEFSYEQYF. The CDR3 DNA sequence: TGCGCCAGCAGCCCTGAACAGGGTTGGGAATTCTCCTACGAGCAGTACTTC.

This clone was detected only a few times. This chain links TRBV11-2 with TRBJ1-1; 8 bases are shared with TRBD1. The V segment lost 0 bases and the J segment 5 bases; nucleotides outside the gene matches: 5. The CDR3 length is 15 residues. CDR1 is SGHAT and CDR2 is FQNNGV in the germline V gene. The CDR3 region has the DNA TGTGCCAGCAGCTTAGATGACAGGGGCAGGACTGAAGCTTTCTTT. It yields the protein CASSLDDRGRTEAFF.

The J gene is TRBJ2-3, the V gene TRBV11-2, with 8 bases aligning to TRBD1. The length of the CDR3 is 15 residues. The germline V gene has CDR1 SGHAT and CDR2 FQNNGV. V shed 2 bases and J 4 bases; nucleotides not matched to a gene: 5. The CDR3: CASSLQGAFADTQYF. The CDR3 coding sequence is TGTGCCAGCAGCTTACAGGGGGCTTTCGCAGATACGCAGTATTTT. The full variable domain, rest sourced from reference TRBV11-2 and TRBJ2-3, is EAGVAQSPRYKIIEKRQSVAFWCNPISGHATLYWYQQILGQGPKLLIQFQNNGVVDDSQLPKDRFSAERLKGVDSTLKIQPAKLEDSAVYLCASSLQGAFADTQYFGPGTRLTVL.

V gene TRBV5-7 combines with J gene TRBJ2-5; D is unclear. TRBV5-7 is filed as an ORF, its function uncertain. This CDR3 spans 14 amino acids. V lost 2 bases to trimming and J lost 5 bases, with 13 bases between them. For the CDR3, the DNA is TGTGCCAGCAGCTTTTCGAATCTTGGGGAGACCCAGTACTTC. Its translation is CASSFSNLGETQYF.

The genes are TRBV11-1 and TRBJ2-5; 8 bases agree with TRBD2. J lost 1 base, V lost 3 bases, and 4 bases had no gene match. The CDR3 runs to 15 residues. Per germline, CDR1 SGHAT and CDR2 FQDESV (reference sequence). The CDR3 spells CASSFLLAAQETQYF. CDR3 DNA sequence: TGTGCCAGCAGCTTCCTACTAGCGGCCCAAGAGACCCAGTACTTC.

V and J are TRBV29-1 and TRBJ2-5; TRBD1 might be the D (6 bases). Trimming cost V 7 bases and J 0 bases, with 9 bases left between them. CDR3 length: 12 amino acids. The germline V gene has CDR1 SQVTM and CDR2 ANQGSEA. DNA for the CDR3: TGCAGCGCCAGGACAGACCAAGAGACCCAGTACTTC. Amino acid sequence: CSARTDQETQYF.

The V call is TRBV13, the J call TRBJ2-3, with D perhaps being TRBD1 or TRBD2 (5 bases each). Germline assignment: CDR1 PRHDT and CDR2 FYEKMQ (reference sequence). The germline V and J ends were trimmed by 2 bases and 9 bases, with 6 bases remaining between them. The CDR3 length is 11 residues. CDR3 DNA: TGTGCCAGCAGCTTACGGGACACGCAGTATTTT. Protein sequence: CASSLRDTQYF.